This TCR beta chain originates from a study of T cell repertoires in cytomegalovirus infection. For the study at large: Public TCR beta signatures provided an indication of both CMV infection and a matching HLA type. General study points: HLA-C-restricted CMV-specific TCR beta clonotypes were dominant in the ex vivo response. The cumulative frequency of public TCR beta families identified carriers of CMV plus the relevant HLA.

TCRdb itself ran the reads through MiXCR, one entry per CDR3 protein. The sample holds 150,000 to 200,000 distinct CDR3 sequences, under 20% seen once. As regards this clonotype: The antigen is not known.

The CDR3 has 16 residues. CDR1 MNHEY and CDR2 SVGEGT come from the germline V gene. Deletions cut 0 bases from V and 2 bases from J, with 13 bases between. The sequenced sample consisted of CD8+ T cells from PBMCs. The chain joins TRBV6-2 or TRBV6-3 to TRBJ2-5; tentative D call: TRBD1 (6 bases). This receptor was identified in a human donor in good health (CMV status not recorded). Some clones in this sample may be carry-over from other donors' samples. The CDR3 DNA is TGTGCCAGCAGTTACTCAGTGACAGGATCGCAAGAGACCCAGTACTTC. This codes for CASSYSVTGSQETQYF.